The clone carrying this TCR beta chain was picked up one time. Its specificity is not known. The sample originates from a study of shared clonotypes between healthy human individuals. Across the whole study: CD4 naive and CD4 memory each took three plates per donor, while CD8 naive took two and CD8 memory one.

Authors' analysis steps: Filtering was not the same, since immunoSEQ gave junction-only sequences without quality scores. The table came from immunoSEQ multiplex PCR; TCRdb's copy has only in-frame clones and leaves some out. V and J calls and clone size follow that table, whereas D and trimming were derived from the DNA. The table shows 2 million to 3 million clones, with under 95% occurring only once. Study findings and constraints: What rarefaction showed was incomplete sorted-subset sequencing despite large depth. Clonotypes not shared had lower generation probabilities than those common to all four donors.

Losses at the gene ends were 5 bases for V and 9 bases for J; bases not matched to a gene: 12. The CDR3 spans 14 residues. Germline assignment: CDR1 SGHAT and CDR2 FQNNGV. The chain joins TRBV11-2 to TRBJ2-7; 8 positions agree with TRBD2. This TCR came from a young man in good health. Some clones in this sample may be carry-over from other donors' samples. The sample comprised naive CD4+ T cells from PBMCs. Subset in this sample: CD45RA+ positively selected. The CDR3 region has the DNA TGTGCCAGCAGCACTTGGAGGACTAGCTCCGGGCAGTACTTC. Translated, it gives CASSTWRTSSGQYF.